The entry below describes one T cell receptor (beta chain). The sample comes from a study of blood T cell repertoires in COVID-19. Study in general: COVID-19 samples, acute and convalescent, were from the United States, Italy and Spain. PBMCs, B-cell-depleted T cells, or T cells were the source of the cDNA or gDNA that made up the material.

The CDR3 spans 14 residues. Germline V CDR1 and CDR2: LNHDA, SQIVND (reference sequence). The V gene lost 5 bases and the J gene lost 2 bases, with 10 bases spanning the gap. The assay was immunoSEQ multiplex PCR, and TCRdb's table has in-frame clones only and misses some. Of under 200,000 clones listed, 70% to 90% are singletons. The chain is built from TRBV19 and TRBJ1-3; perhaps TRBD1 as D (5 bases). What was sequenced was peripheral blood. The sequence was collected from a man between 60 and 70 years old with COVID-19, enrolled during active disease. The chain's CDR3 is CASSHQGPGNTIYF. Here the CDR3 DNA reads TGTGCCAGTAGTCATCAGGGCCCTGGAAACACCATATATTTT. Using reference TRBV19 and TRBJ1-3 for the parts outside the CDR3, the full variable domain is DGGITQSPKYLFRKEGQNVTLSCEQNLNHDAMYWYRQDPGQGLRLIYYSQIVNDFQKGDIAEGYSVSREKKESFPLTVTSAQKNPTAFYLCASSHQGPGNTIYFGEGSWLTVV.